The clone carrying this T cell receptor (beta chain) was counted between two and nine times. TCR beta CDR3 regions were amplified from RNA. HTBI primers were the set used in a first-round RT-PCR of the TCR CDR3. Each CDR3 protein gets one entry after TCRdb re-called the multiplex PCR reads with MiXCR. The sample has roughly 530,000 distinct CDR3 sequences, under 20% seen once; the top ten hold approximately 15%. Among ophthalmopathy patients, the Clinical Activity Score reached at least 3, the NOSPECS grade reached at least 4, and duration remained under 3 months. The PBMCs studied were ones that came from roughly 11 ml fresh peripheral blood. This specimen comes from a study of T cells in Graves' hyperthyroidism and ophthalmopathy. The CDR3 is 13 residues long. Germline V CDR1 and CDR2: MDHEN, SYDVKM. V was pared by 8 bases and J by 1 base, with 4 bases of the junction left unmatched.

The J gene is TRBJ1-1, the V gene TRBV28; 7 bases match TRBD1. Input material: blood. This receptor was identified in a woman aged 18-29 years with Graves' ophthalmopathy. CDR3 in amino acids: CASAPGGNTEAFF. DNA for the CDR3: TGTGCCAGCGCCCCAGGGGGGAACACTGAAGCTTTCTTT. Looking up the rest from reference TRBV28 and TRBJ1-1 gives the full variable domain: DVKVTQSSRYLVKRTGEKVFLECVQDMDHENMFWYRQDPGLGLRLIYFSYDVKMKEKGDIPEGYSVSREKKERFSLILESASTNQTSMYLCASAPGGNTEAFFGQGTRLTVV.